This TCR beta chain is drawn from a study of T cell responses to AZD1222 COVID-19 vaccine. As concerns this clone: Its matching antigen is unknown.

V shed 6 bases and J shed 4 bases, with 13 bases lying between them. The CDR3 contains 13 residues. Clones were read by immunoSEQ multiplex PCR, and TCRdb kept only the in-frame ones, dropping some. The top ten clones hold over 1.5% of a sample with about 200,000 clones, approximately 94% of them seen once. Notes on the study in general: Rises in breadth and depth of Spike-specific TCRs came after two AZD1222 doses. No repertoire was sampled before or during the peak T cell response, only after it.

This receptor was identified in an adult who received the MenACWY meningococcal vaccine as a control. The rearrangement links TRBV12-3 or TRBV12-4 to TRBJ2-7; a weak D match, TRBD2 (5 bases). This sample comprised peripheral blood, obtained 28 days after the second dose of the MenACWY control vaccine. CDR3 coding DNA: TGTGCCAGCAGCCCCCTAGCTTCTTACGAGCAGTACTTC. Its protein product is CASSPLASYEQYF.